These T cell receptor beta chains were read from a single sample in a study of shared clonotypes between healthy human individuals. This table comes from immunoSEQ multiplex PCR, and its TCRdb copy is limited to in-frame clones, with some not included. The sample lists roughly 550,000 clones, less than 97% occurring once. Sequencing was performed on naive CD8+ T cells sorted from blood. These receptors all stem from a woman aged 30 to 39 in good health. Each CDR3 is given with its conserved first and last residue. The D gene is left open where the match is weak. Size values are once, few and many counts, or a class for expanded clones, and some rows have none.

TRBV29-1,.,TRBJ2-3,TRBD2,CSVRGGTSGTDTQYF,TGCAGCGTCCGCGGGGGGACTAGCGGCACAGATACGCAGTATTTT
TRBV7-9,.,TRBJ1-1,.,CASSSLTGEAFF,TGTGCCAGCAGCTCGTTGACAGGTGAAGCTTTCTTT
TRBV11-2,.,TRBJ2-7,.,CASSLDNPYEQYF,TGTGCCAGCAGCTTAGATAACCCCTACGAGCAGTACTTC
TRBV7-6,.,TRBJ2-7,.,CASSLGTVEQYF,TGTGCCAGCAGCTTAGGGACTGTCGAGCAGTACTTC
TRBV7-9,.,TRBJ2-1,TRBD2,CASSFAGTSGRVEQFF,TGTGCCAGCAGCTTTGCCGGGACTAGCGGGAGGGTTGAGCAGTTCTTC
TRBV27,.,TRBJ2-7,.,CASKESGSSYEQYF,TGTGCCTCTAAAGAGAGCGGAAGCTCCTACGAGCAGTACTTC
TRBV5-6,.,TRBJ2-7,TRBD2,CASSTGVGSGRAYEQYF,TGTGCCAGCAGCACCGGGGTTGGTAGCGGGAGGGCCTACGAGCAGTACTTC
TRBV2,.,TRBJ1-5,TRBD1,CASSRDREGQPQHF,TGTGCCAGCAGCCGGGACAGGGAGGGTCAGCCCCAGCATTTT
TRBV27,.,TRBJ2-7,.,CASSPGRLAYEQYF,TGTGCCAGCAGTCCGGGACGCCTAGCCTACGAGCAGTACTTC
TRBV19,.,TRBJ1-2,TRBD1,CASSMPRTGQVYGYTF,TGTGCCAGTAGTATGCCCCGGACGGGACAGGTTTATGGCTACACCTTC
TRBV28,.,TRBJ2-7,TRBD2,CASTSGLAGEQYF,TGTGCCAGCACCTCGGGGCTAGCGGGCGAGCAGTACTTC
TRBV5-6,.,TRBJ2-1,.,CASSSLGNEQFF,TGTGCCAGCAGCTCACTAGGGAATGAGCAGTTCTTC
TRBV29-1,once,TRBJ2-2,.,CSVPGLQGSTGELFF,TGCAGCGTTCCCGGACTTCAGGGTAGCACCGGGGAGCTGTTTTTT
TRBV7-9,.,TRBJ2-5,TRBD2,CASSSIAGGFLETQYF,TGTGCCAGCAGCTCGATAGCGGGAGGGTTTTTAGAGACCCAGTACTTC
TRBV30,.,TRBJ2-3,.,CAWGRAGRTDTQYF,TGTGCCTGGGGTAGGGCAGGGCGCACAGATACGCAGTATTTT
TRBV5-4,.,TRBJ1-1,.,CASSLGGGGTEAFF,TGTGCCAGCAGCTTGGGGGGCGGAGGGACTGAAGCTTTCTTT
TRBV7-9,.,TRBJ2-1,.,CASTPPRDRHNEQFF,TGTGCCAGCACCCCCCCCCGCGACAGACACAATGAGCAGTTCTTC
TRBV27,.,TRBJ2-3,.,CASTLGRGTSTDTQYF,TGTGCCAGCACTCTTGGAAGGGGGACTAGCACAGATACGCAGTATTTT
TRBV19,.,TRBJ1-1,TRBD1,CASSIMTGGTEAFF,TGTGCCAGTAGTATCATGACAGGGGGTACTGAAGCTTTCTTT
TRBV5-4,.,TRBJ2-1,TRBD2,CASSLELRGAGYNEQFF,TGTGCCAGCAGCTTGGAATTGCGGGGGGCAGGCTACAATGAGCAGTTCTTC
TRBV9,.,TRBJ2-7,TRBD1,CASSTGQAAYEQYF,TGTGCCAGCAGCACCGGACAGGCGGCCTACGAGCAGTACTTC
TRBV27,.,TRBJ2-7,TRBD1,CASGPGQGAYEQYF,TGTGCCAGCGGCCCGGGACAGGGGGCCTACGAGCAGTACTTC
TRBV6-6,.,TRBJ2-7,.,CASSYGLTTYEQYF,TGTGCCAGCAGTTACGGACTCACTACCTACGAGCAGTACTTC
TRBV10-2,.,TRBJ2-2,.,CASSENLAWENTGELFF,TGCGCCAGCAGTGAAAATTTAGCTTGGGAAAACACCGGGGAGCTGTTTTTT
TRBV4-1,.,TRBJ2-2,.,CASSPGPNTGELFF,TGCGCCAGCAGCCCCGGCCCTAACACCGGGGAGCTGTTTTTT
TRBV19,.,TRBJ1-2,.,CASSITYGYTF,TGTGCCAGTAGTATCACCTATGGCTACACCTTC
TRBV2,.,TRBJ2-7,.,CASSPNYEQYF,TGTGCCAGCAGTCCAAACTACGAGCAGTACTTC
TRBV25-1,.,TRBJ2-1,.,CASSSNEQFF,TGTGCCAGCAGTAGTAATGAGCAGTTCTTC
TRBV18,.,TRBJ2-7,TRBD1,CASSPGQGAYEQYF,TGTGCCAGCTCCCCGGGACAGGGGGCTTACGAGCAGTACTTC
TRBV14,.,TRBJ2-2,.,CASSQVEAENTGELFF,TGTGCCAGCAGCCAAGTTGAAGCGGAGAACACCGGGGAGCTGTTTTTT
TRBV2,.,TRBJ1-5,TRBD1,CASSTDRGRNQPQHF,TGTGCCAGCAGTACTGACAGGGGACGTAATCAGCCCCAGCATTTT
TRBV5-1,.,TRBJ2-4,.,CASSLVAGETGIQYF,TGCGCCAGCAGCTTGGTCGCAGGCGAAACAGGGATTCAGTACTTC
TRBV27,.,TRBJ1-5,.,CASSSLTGIQPQHF,TGTGCCAGCAGTTCCTTGACAGGAATTCAGCCCCAGCATTTT
TRBV2,.,TRBJ2-7,TRBD2,CASSAGGRAVYEQYF,TGTGCCAGCAGTGCTGGCGGGAGGGCCGTATACGAGCAGTACTTC
TRBV27,once,TRBJ2-3,.,CASSLTGPTDTQYF,TGTGCCAGCAGTTTGACGGGACCAACAGATACGCAGTATTTT
TRBV7-8,.,TRBJ2-7,.,CASSPGPPGEGYEQYF,TGTGCCAGCAGCCCCGGGCCCCCGGGAGAGGGCTACGAGCAGTACTTC
TRBV5-1,.,TRBJ2-1,TRBD2,CASSFSSGTRNEQFF,TGCGCCAGCAGCTTTTCTAGCGGAACACGCAATGAGCAGTTCTTC
TRBV15,.,TRBJ2-7,.,CATSREMWHEQYF,TGTGCCACCAGCAGAGAGATGTGGCACGAGCAGTACTTC
TRBV5-4,.,TRBJ2-1,.,CASSGDGNEQFF,TGTGCCAGCAGCGGGGACGGCAATGAGCAGTTCTTC
TRBV6-5,.,TRBJ1-2,.,CASSYGFESYYGYTF,TGTGCCAGCAGTTACGGCTTTGAGTCCTACTATGGCTACACCTTC
TRBV23-1,once,TRBJ2-1,TRBD2,CASSQSGGEQYNEQFF,TGCGCCAGCAGTCAATCGGGGGGGGAGCAGTACAATGAGCAGTTCTTC
TRBV20-1,.,TRBJ1-1,.,CSARAQAFF,TGCAGTGCTAGAGCCCAAGCTTTCTTT